Listed below are T cell receptor beta chains from one sample, sequenced in a study of T cell repertoires in cytomegalovirus infection. TCRdb recomputed calls from the reads with MiXCR, one row per CDR3 protein. The sample carries under 150,000 distinct CDR3 sequences, around 30% recorded once. Which antigens these TCRs recognize remains unknown. Sequenced material: CD8+ T cells from cultured PBMCs, taken from culture after CMV antigen stimulation. These receptors were obtained from a human donor in good health (CMV status not recorded). Some clones in this sample may be carry-over from other donors' samples. Each CDR3 is given with its conserved first and last residue. The D gene is left open where the match is weak. Some rows have no size entry. The others give once, few or many, or a class for an expanded clone.

j_call clone_size v_call d_call cdr3_nt cdr3_aa
TRBJ2-3 few TRBV7-2 TRBD1 TGTGCCAGCAGCTTAGCAGGACAGGGGTTAGATACGCAGTATTTT CASSLAGQGLDTQYF
TRBJ1-5 NA TRBV12-3/TRBV12-4 NA TGTGCCAGCAGTTTTTTCAGGCAGGGCTATCAGCCCCAGCATTTT CASSFFRQGYQPQHF
TRBJ1-5 few TRBV2 NA TGTGCCAGCACTTTAGCCCTTAAGACAGGTCCCGATAAGCCCCAGCATTTT CASTLALKTGPDKPQHF
TRBJ2-3 few TRBV4-2 NA TGTGCCAGCAGCCCGGGAAGACTAGTGTATCCAGATACGCAGTATTTT CASSPGRLVYPDTQYF
TRBJ1-5 few TRBV20-1 TRBD1 TGCAGTGCTACCGACAGGGCTTCGTATAGCAATCAGCCCCAGCATTTT CSATDRASYSNQPQHF
TRBJ2-7 many TRBV27 NA TGTGCCAGCAGTTTATCACACCTCGCTACTTCCTACGAGCAGTACTTC CASSLSHLATSYEQYF
TRBJ2-6 few TRBV19 NA TGTGCCAGCGTTAGGGGGGACGGGGCCAACGTCCTGACTTTC CASVRGDGANVLTF
TRBJ2-7 NA TRBV12-3/TRBV12-4 TRBD1 TGTGCCAGCACCCTGAGGACAGGGGGCGTCGACGAGCAGTACTTC CASTLRTGGVDEQYF
TRBJ1-1 NA TRBV12-3/TRBV12-4 TRBD1 TGTGCCAGCACCCTCGGACAGGGGTACACTGAAGCTTTCTTT CASTLGQGYTEAFF
TRBJ1-6 NA TRBV6-5 TRBD1 TGTGCCAGCAGTTACCTTGACAGGGGCAATTCACCCCTCCACTTT CASSYLDRGNSPLHF
TRBJ2-7 once TRBV27 NA TGTGCCAGCAGTGAAAAAAGGACAGAGGGCCTCTACGAGCAGTACTTC CASSEKRTEGLYEQYF
TRBJ2-2 many TRBV7-6 NA TGTGCCAGCAGCCTTAGTGGAGCCACCGGGGAGCTGTTTTTT CASSLSGATGELFF
TRBJ2-1 many TRBV15 TRBD2 TGTGCCACCAGCAGAGAAAGGGGAGGGGTCCATGAGCAGTTCTTC CATSRERGGVHEQFF
TRBJ1-5 NA TRBV28 NA TGTGCCAGCAGTTTGCGATCGGAGGGCAATCAGCCCCAGCATTTT CASSLRSEGNQPQHF
TRBJ1-6 NA TRBV28 TRBD1 TGTGCCAGCAGTCAACGGACAGGCCCGAGCTCCTATAATTCACCCCTCCACTTT CASSQRTGPSSYNSPLHF
TRBJ2-1 NA TRBV6-4 TRBD2 TGTGCCAGCAGTGAAGGGCCTCGATGGCGGGGGACCCCGTACAATGAGCAGTTCTTC CASSEGPRWRGTPYNEQFF
TRBJ1-2 many TRBV7-6 NA TGTGCCAGCAGCCAGGGGCGGGCAGCCGAAACCTATGGCTACACCTTC CASSQGRAAETYGYTF
TRBJ2-3 many TRBV7-3 NA TGTGCCAGCAGCTTAACTGGCGCTACGCAGTATTTT CASSLTGATQYF
TRBJ2-3 many TRBV19 NA TGTGCCAGTAGTATAGGTGGCCGGCCAGATACGCAGTATTTT CASSIGGRPDTQYF
TRBJ2-1 few TRBV6-6 NA TGTGCCAGCAGTTACTCGATAAAACAGGACTACAATGAGCAGTTCTTC CASSYSIKQDYNEQFF
TRBJ2-1 NA TRBV20-1 TRBD2 TGCAGTGTGACTAGCGGGGGGCCTCGCCTCTGGAACAATGAGCAGTTCTTC CSVTSGGPRLWNNEQFF
TRBJ2-7 NA TRBV7-2 NA TGTGCCAGCAGCTTAGCCGACAAGGCCTACGAGCAGTACTTC CASSLADKAYEQYF
TRBJ2-5 NA TRBV7-3 NA TGTGCCAGCAGCTTATCTGGGGCTAGTGCTTATGAGACCCAGTACTTC CASSLSGASAYETQYF
TRBJ2-1 few TRBV2 TRBD2 TGTGCCAACAAGCGGGGTCATGAGCAGTTCTTC CANKRGHEQFF
TRBJ2-5 NA TRBV5-6 NA TGTGCCAGCAGCACTGCACGGGTTCAGAAAGAGACCCAGTACTTC CASSTARVQKETQYF
TRBJ1-2 NA TRBV7-2 TRBD1 TGTGCCAGCAGCTCTGCAGGGGGCACTAACTATGGCTACACCTTC CASSSAGGTNYGYTF
TRBJ2-7 NA TRBV7-8 NA TGTGCCAGCAGCTTAGATGGGGCAAAAGGCGAGCAGTACTTC CASSLDGAKGEQYF
TRBJ2-1 NA TRBV7-6 TRBD2 TGTGCCAGCAGCCCAGGCGGGGGGCAAGACAATGAGCAGTTCTTC CASSPGGGQDNEQFF
TRBJ1-4 many TRBV6-6 TRBD1 TGTGCCAGCAGGCCTACGTTGGGACAGGGGGCGACGGTTACTAATGAAAAACTGTTTTTT CASRPTLGQGATVTNEKLFF
TRBJ2-1 NA TRBV7-9 TRBD2 TGTGCCAGCAGCTTTACGCGGGGGGCACGAGAGCAGTTCTTC CASSFTRGAREQFF
TRBJ1-6 many TRBV27 NA TGTGCCAGCAGTTGGTCGGGGGCTTGGAATTCACCCCTCCACTTT CASSWSGAWNSPLHF
TRBJ2-1 NA TRBV7-2 TRBD2 TGTGCCAGCAGCCCTCAGGTCGTTCGGAGCGGGGGGCCCTTAAATGAGCAGTTCTTC CASSPQVVRSGGPLNEQFF
TRBJ2-3 NA TRBV19 TRBD1 TGTGCCAGTAGTGCCGGGGACAGGATTAGCACAGATACGCAGTATTTT CASSAGDRISTDTQYF
TRBJ2-5 few TRBV4-1 TRBD2 TGCGCCAGCAGCCAGACGAGCGGGGGTGGAGAGACCCAGTACTTC CASSQTSGGGETQYF
TRBJ2-7 NA TRBV28 TRBD1 TGTGCCAGCAGTTCTCCAAGACAGGGGGCAACTTCGGCCTACGAGCAGTACTTC CASSSPRQGATSAYEQYF
TRBJ2-1 NA TRBV7-6 NA TGTGCCAGCAGCTCACTAGGGGATGAGCAGTTCTTC CASSSLGDEQFF
TRBJ2-3 NA TRBV6-1 TRBD2 TGTGCCAGCAGTTACGTTGCGGGGGGTACAGATACGCAGTATTTT CASSYVAGGTDTQYF
TRBJ2-3 few TRBV12-3/TRBV12-4 TRBD2 TGTGCCAGCAGTTTAGCGCTAGCGGGGGGGCCTACAGATACGCAGTATTTT CASSLALAGGPTDTQYF
TRBJ2-1 few TRBV7-2 NA TGTGCCAGCAGCCTCCTAGACTGGAATGAGCAGTTCTTC CASSLLDWNEQFF
TRBJ1-3 NA TRBV7-6 NA TGTGCCAGCAGCCAGTCGCCTGGAAACACCATATATTTT CASSQSPGNTIYF
TRBJ2-7 few TRBV4-3 NA TGCGCCAGCAGCCAAGAAGGGACGGAGGCCTACGAGCAGTACTTC CASSQEGTEAYEQYF
TRBJ1-1 NA TRBV27 NA TGTGCCAGCAGTTCAAAGGGCACGACTGAAGCTTTCTTT CASSSKGTTEAFF
TRBJ2-3 NA TRBV20-1 NA TGCAGCGCTGACGGGGTTAGCACAGATACGCAGTATTTT CSADGVSTDTQYF
TRBJ1-1 few TRBV6-2/TRBV6-3 NA TGTGCCAGCAGTTATCAGACAGCCCGTTTACCTGAAGCTTTCTTT CASSYQTARLPEAFF
TRBJ1-4 NA TRBV5-8 NA TGTGCCAGCAGTTTACCGGGGCTTGAAAAACTGTTTTTT CASSLPGLEKLFF
TRBJ2-3 few TRBV12-3/TRBV12-4 NA TGTGCCAGCAGTTTACACGGGGGAGCCGATACGCAGTATTTT CASSLHGGADTQYF
TRBJ2-5 NA TRBV13 NA TGTGCCAGCAGCTTAGCGCTAGAGACCCAGTACTTC CASSLALETQYF
TRBJ1-2 many TRBV7-8 NA TGTGCCAGCAGCTTAGAACACTGGAATGGCTACACCTTC CASSLEHWNGYTF